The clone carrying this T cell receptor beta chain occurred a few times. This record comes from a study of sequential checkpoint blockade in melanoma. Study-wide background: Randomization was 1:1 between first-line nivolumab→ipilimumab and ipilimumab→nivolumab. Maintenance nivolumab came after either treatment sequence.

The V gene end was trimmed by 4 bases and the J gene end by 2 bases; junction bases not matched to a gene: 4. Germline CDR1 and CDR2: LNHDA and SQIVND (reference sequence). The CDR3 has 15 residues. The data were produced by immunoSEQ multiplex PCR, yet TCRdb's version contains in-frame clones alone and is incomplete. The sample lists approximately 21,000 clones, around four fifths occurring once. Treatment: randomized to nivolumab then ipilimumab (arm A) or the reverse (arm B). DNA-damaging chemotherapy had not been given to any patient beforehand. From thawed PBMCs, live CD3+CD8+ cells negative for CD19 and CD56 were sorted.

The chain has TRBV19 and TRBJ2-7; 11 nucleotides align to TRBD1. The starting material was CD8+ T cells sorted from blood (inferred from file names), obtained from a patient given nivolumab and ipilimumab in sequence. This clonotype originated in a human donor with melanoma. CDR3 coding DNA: TGTGCCAGTAGTAGCCGGGACAGGGGGACCTACGAGCAGTACTTC. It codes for CASSSRDRGTYEQYF.